This TCR beta chain was obtained from a study of T cells in Graves' hyperthyroidism and ophthalmopathy. Researchers took RNA transcripts and amplified the TCR beta CDR3 regions from them. The HTBI set primed first-round TCR CDR3 RT-PCR. TCRdb itself ran the multiplex PCR reads through MiXCR, one entry per CDR3 protein. In the table there are 650,000 to 750,000 distinct CDR3 sequences, roughly 15% of which are singletons. The CDR3 has 12 residues. Looked up from germline, CDR1 is LGHDT and CDR2 is YNNKEL (reference sequence). Worth noting for this clonotype: Mismatch with germline at one junction end may stem from a read error.

Source material: blood. The rearrangement joins TRBV3-1 to TRBJ2-3; no definite D call. This TCR derives from a woman between 18 and 29 years old with Graves' hyperthyroidism. This chain's CDR3 is CASSLLADTRYF. In DNA, the CDR3 is TGTGCCAGCAGCCTCCTCGCGGATACGCGGTATTTT.